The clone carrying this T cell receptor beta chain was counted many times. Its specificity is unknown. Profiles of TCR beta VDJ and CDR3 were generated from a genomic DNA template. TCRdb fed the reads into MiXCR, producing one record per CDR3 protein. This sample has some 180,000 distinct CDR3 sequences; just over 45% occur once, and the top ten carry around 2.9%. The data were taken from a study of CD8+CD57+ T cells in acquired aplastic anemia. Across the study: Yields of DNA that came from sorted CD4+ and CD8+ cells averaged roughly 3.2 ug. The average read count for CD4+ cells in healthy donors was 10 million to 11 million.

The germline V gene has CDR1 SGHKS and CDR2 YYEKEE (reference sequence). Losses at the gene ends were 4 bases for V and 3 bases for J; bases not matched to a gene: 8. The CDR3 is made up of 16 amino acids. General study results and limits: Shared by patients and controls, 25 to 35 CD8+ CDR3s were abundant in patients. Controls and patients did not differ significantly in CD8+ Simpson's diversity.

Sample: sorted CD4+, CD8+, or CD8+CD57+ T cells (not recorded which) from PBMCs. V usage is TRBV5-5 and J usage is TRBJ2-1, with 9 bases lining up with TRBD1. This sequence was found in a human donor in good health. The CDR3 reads CASSTLGTGNYNEQFF. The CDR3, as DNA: TGTGCCAGCAGCACCCTTGGGACAGGGAACTACAATGAGCAGTTCTTC.